This T cell receptor (beta chain) appears in the sequencing data of a study of CD8 T cells in ankylosing spondylitis. Study-level findings and limits: A motif of under ten highly homologous TCR beta variants was seen as apparently characteristic of ankylosing spondylitis blood. Some motif variants were previously reported in reactive arthritis synovial fluid and blood. Peripheral blood held disease-linked clones only at relatively low frequency, and these were CD8+. There was reportedly significant enrichment of clones that were disease-linked in matched ankylosing spondylitis synovial fluid.

Of note for this clonotype: Antigen: not known.

V was pared by 5 bases and J by 4 bases, with 14 bases between. CDR3 length: 15 amino acids. By quantitative 5'-RACE with molecular barcodes, the TCR beta libraries were made. TCRdb ran MiXCR on the 5' RACE reads and lists one entry per CDR3 protein. Among about 500,000 distinct CDR3 sequences listed, about 13% were seen once. This receptor was obtained from a male donor with ankylosing spondylitis. The source material was blood, either unsorted or a sorted T cell fraction (not recorded which). The chain has TRBV12-3 or TRBV12-4 and TRBJ1-4; D ambiguous. The CDR3 DNA follows: TGTGCCAGCAGTCCCGTACGGACGGGTAATGAAAAACTGTTTTTT. It translates to CASSPVRTGNEKLFF.